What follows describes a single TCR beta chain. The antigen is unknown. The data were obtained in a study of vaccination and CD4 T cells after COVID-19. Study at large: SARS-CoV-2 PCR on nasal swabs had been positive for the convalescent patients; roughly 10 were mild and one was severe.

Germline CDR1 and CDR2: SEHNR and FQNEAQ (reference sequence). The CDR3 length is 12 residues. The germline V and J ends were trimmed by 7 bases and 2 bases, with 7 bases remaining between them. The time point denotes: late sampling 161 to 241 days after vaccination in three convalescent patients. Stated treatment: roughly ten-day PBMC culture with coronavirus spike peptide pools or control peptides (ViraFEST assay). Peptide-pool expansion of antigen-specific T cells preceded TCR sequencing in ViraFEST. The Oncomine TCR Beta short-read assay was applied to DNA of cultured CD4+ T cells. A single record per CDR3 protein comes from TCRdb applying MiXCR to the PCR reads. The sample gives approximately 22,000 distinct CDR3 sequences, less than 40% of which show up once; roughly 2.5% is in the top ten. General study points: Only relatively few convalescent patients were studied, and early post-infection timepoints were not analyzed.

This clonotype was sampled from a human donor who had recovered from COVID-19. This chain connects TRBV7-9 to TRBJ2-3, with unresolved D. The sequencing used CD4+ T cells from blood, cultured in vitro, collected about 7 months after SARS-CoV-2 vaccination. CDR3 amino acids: CASTATTDTQYF. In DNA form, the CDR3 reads TGTGCCAGCACAGCGACCACAGATACGCAGTATTTT.